The clone carrying this TCR beta chain was detected only a few times. Documented time point: blood 4 weeks post-SBRT, at nephrectomy. Treatment meaning: 15 Gy SBRT to primary tumor, nephrectomy 4 weeks later. These data come from a study of radiation and T cells in renal cell carcinoma. Some clones are missing from TCRdb's copy, which holds only in-frame ones; the method was immunoSEQ multiplex PCR. The sample carries fewer than 200,000 clones, around 90% recorded once. The J segment lost 9 bases and the V segment lost 0 bases, leaving 3 bases of the junction unmatched. The length of the CDR3 is 13 residues. Per germline, CDR1 SGHDT and CDR2 YYEEEE.

This TCR was recovered from a woman aged 50 to 60 with renal cell carcinoma. The source material was blood, sampled from a patient whose treatment included radiotherapy and nephrectomy. The V call is TRBV5-6, the J call TRBJ2-1; 7 bases fit TRBD2. The CDR3: CASSLAGGTEQFF. The CDR3 DNA reads as TGTGCCAGCAGCTTGGCCGGGGGGACTGAGCAGTTCTTC.